The T cell receptor beta chain under discussion was sequenced for a study of technical replicates of blood from four donors. Using immunoSEQ multiplex PCR, the repertoire was profiled, and TCRdb retains in-frame clones only, with some absent. Among about 70,000 clones listed, roughly 97% were seen once. The sample taken for sequencing was T cells isolated from PBMCs. The TCR comes from a human donor in good health.

The CDR3 DNA follows: TGTGCCAGCAGCCCCGGAGGGACAGGGGGCTTCAATCAGCCCCAGCATTTT. Protein sequence: CASSPGGTGGFNQPQHF. The gene calls are TRBV7-9 and TRBJ1-5; 12 bases match TRBD1. The CDR3 is 17 residues long. With 5 bases clipped from V and 3 bases from J, the junction kept 8 bases outside the gene matches. Looked up from germline, CDR1 is SEHNR and CDR2 is FQNEAQ (reference sequence).